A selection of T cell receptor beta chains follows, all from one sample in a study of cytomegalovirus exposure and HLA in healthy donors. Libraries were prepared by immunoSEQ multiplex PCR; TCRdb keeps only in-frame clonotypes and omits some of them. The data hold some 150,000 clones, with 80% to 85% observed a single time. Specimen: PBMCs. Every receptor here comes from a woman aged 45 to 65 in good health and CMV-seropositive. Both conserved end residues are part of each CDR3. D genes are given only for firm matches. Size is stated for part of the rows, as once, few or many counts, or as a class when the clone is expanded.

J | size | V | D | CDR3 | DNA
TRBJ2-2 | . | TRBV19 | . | CASTGGQGNTGELFF | TGTGCCAGTACTGGTGGCCAGGGGAACACCGGGGAGCTGTTTTTT
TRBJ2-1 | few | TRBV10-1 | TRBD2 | CASSELAGVSGQFF | TGCGCCAGCAGTGAACTAGCGGGAGTAAGCGGGCAGTTCTTC
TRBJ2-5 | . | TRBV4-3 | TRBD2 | CASSRGTSGGETQYF | TGCGCCAGCAGCCGTGGGACTAGCGGTGGGGAGACCCAGTACTTC
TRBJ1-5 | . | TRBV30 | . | CAWSVGFNQPQHF | TGTGCCTGGAGTGTGGGCTTCAATCAGCCCCAGCATTTT
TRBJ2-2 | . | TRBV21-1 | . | CATIFTTTSGHQGSTGELFF | TGTGCCACCATATTCACGACGACTAGCGGGCACCAAGGCAGCACCGGGGAGCTGTTTTTT
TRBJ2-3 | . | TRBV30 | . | CAWNRRGSTDTQYF | TGTGCCTGGAATAGAAGGGGCAGCACAGATACGCAGTATTTT
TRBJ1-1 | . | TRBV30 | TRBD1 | CAWDRGTEAFF | TGTGCCTGGGACAGGGGAACTGAAGCTTTCTTT
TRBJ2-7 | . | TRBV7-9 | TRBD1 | CASSSGTGEQCF | TGTGCCAGCAGCTCTGGGACAGGAGAACAATGCTTC
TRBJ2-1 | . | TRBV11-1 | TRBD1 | CASSLGQPNEQFF | TGTGCCAGCAGCTTGGGACAGCCCAATGAGCAGTTCTTC
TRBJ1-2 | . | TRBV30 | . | CAWSGGGGYTF | TGTGCCTGGAGTGGGGGAGGAGGCTACACCTTC
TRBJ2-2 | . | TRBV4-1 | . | CASSVDYMSGELFF | TGCGCCAGCAGCGTGGACTATATGTCCGGGGAGCTGTTTTTT
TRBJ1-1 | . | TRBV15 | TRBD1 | CATMGTANTEAFF | TGTGCCACAATGGGGACAGCGAACACTGAAGCTTTCTTT
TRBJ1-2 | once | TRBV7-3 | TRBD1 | CACRRDRWEGGYGYTF | TGTGCCTGTCGGCGGGACAGGTGGGAGGGGGGCTATGGCTACACCTTC
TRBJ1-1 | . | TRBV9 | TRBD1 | CASRAGTGMGTEAFF | TGTGCCAGCAGGGCCGGGACAGGGATGGGCACTGAAGCTTTCTTT
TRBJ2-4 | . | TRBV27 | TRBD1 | CASSPLTGGLGNIQYF | TGTGCCAGCAGTCCGTTGACAGGGGGCCTAGGGAACATTCAGTACTTC
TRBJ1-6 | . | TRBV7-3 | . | CASSAQGIYNSPLHF | TGTGCCAGCAGCGCCCAGGGCATTTATAATTCACCCCTCCACTTT
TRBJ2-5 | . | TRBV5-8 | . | CASSLGGHTEETQYF | TGTGCCAGCAGCTTGGGTGGACATACCGAAGAGACCCAGTACTTC
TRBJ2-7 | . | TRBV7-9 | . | CASSLWGTYEQYF | TGTGCCAGCAGCTTATGGGGCACTTACGAGCAGTACTTC
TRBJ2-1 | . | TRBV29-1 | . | CSGLRDSGNEQFF | TGCAGCGGCCTCAGGGATTCGGGCAATGAGCAGTTCTTC
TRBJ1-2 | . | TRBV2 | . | CASKLISYGYTF | TGTGCCAGCAAACTGATAAGCTATGGCTACACCTTC
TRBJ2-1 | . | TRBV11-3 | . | CASSLGGSSYNEQFF | TGTGCCAGCAGCTTAGGAGGTAGCTCCTACAATGAGCAGTTCTTC
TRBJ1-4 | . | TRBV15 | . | CATSRGRGSANEKLFF | TGTGCCACCAGCAGGGGAAGGGGCTCAGCTAATGAAAAACTGTTTTTT
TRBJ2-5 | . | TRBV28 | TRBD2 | CASSIFGGREETQYF | TGTGCCAGCAGTATCTTCGGGGGGAGGGAGGAGACCCAGTACTTC
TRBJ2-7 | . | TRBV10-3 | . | CAISERLLREQYF | TGTGCCATCAGTGAAAGACTTTTGAGGGAGCAGTACTTC
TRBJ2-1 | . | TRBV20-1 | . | CSAGLYNEQFF | TGCAGTGCTGGGCTGTACAATGAGCAGTTCTTC
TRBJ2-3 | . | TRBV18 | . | CASSPTGTSTDTQYF | TGTGCCAGCTCGCCGACAGGAACTAGCACAGATACGCAGTATTTT
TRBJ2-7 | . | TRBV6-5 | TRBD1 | CASSSPGQGYEQYF | TGTGCCAGCAGTTCACCGGGACAGGGTTACGAGCAGTACTTC
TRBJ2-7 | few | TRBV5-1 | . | CASSRTSPLSYEQYF | TGCGCCAGCAGCAGGACAAGCCCCCTCTCCTACGAGCAGTACTTC
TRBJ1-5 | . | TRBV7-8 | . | CASSQGVSNQPQHF | TGTGCCAGCAGCCAAGGGGTTAGCAATCAGCCCCAGCATTTT
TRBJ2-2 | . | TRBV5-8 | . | CASSLRPGQNTGELFF | TGTGCCAGCAGCTTACGTCCGGGACAGAACACCGGGGAGCTGTTTTTT
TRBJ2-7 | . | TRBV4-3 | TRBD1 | CASSQDHRGDEQYF | TGCGCCAGCAGCCAAGATCACAGGGGCGACGAGCAGTACTTC
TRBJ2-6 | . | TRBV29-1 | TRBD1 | CSARDRGDSGANVLTF | TGCAGCGCAAGGGACAGAGGAGACTCTGGGGCCAACGTCCTGACTTTC
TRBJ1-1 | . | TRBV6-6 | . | CASRERPNTEAFF | TGTGCCAGCCGGGAGAGGCCTAACACTGAAGCTTTCTTT
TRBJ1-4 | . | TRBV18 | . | CASSPGGFANEKLFF | TGTGCCAGCTCACCAGGGGGGTTCGCTAATGAAAAACTGTTTTTT
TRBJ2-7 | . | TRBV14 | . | CASSRGVRPLPTSYEQYF | TGTGCCAGCAGCCGAGGAGTGCGGCCGTTACCTACCTCCTACGAGCAGTACTTC
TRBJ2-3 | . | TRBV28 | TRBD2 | CATLDPTSGGTDTQYF | TGTGCCACCCTCGACCCAACTAGCGGGGGCACAGATACGCAGTATTTT
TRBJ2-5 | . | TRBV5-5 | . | CASSLGAGVETQYF | TGTGCCAGCAGCTTGGGGGCAGGGGTGGAGACCCAGTACTTC
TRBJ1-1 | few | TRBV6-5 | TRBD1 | CASRPNRGPNTEAFF | TGTGCCAGCAGACCAAACAGGGGACCGAACACTGAAGCTTTCTTT
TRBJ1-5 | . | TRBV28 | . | CASSGQYNQPQHF | TGTGCCAGCAGCGGACAGTACAATCAGCCCCAGCATTTT
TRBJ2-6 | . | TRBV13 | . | CASSPSAVAGANGLTF | TGTGCCAGCAGCCCAAGCGCCGTTGCTGGGGCCAACGGCCTGACTTTC
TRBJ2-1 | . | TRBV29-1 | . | CSHSGEGVDKQFF | TGCAGCCACTCGGGAGAAGGGGTCGATAAGCAGTTCTTC
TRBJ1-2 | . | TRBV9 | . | CASSVAPGRDGYTF | TGTGCCAGCAGCGTAGCCCCCGGGAGGGATGGCTACACCTTC
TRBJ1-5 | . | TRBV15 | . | CATSRRQPQHF | TGTGCCACCAGCAGACGGCAGCCCCAGCATTTT
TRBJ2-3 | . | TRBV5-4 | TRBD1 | CASSLVLTGVGTDTQYF | TGTGCCAGCAGCTTGGTCCTAACAGGGGTGGGGACAGATACGCAGTATTTT
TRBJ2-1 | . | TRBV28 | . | CASSWAGVREQFF | TGTGCCAGCAGTTGGGCAGGGGTCAGGGAGCAGTTCTTC
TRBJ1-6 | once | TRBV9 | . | CASSNKGAYNSPLHF | TGTGCCAGCAGCAACAAGGGGGCCTATAATTCACCCCTCCACTTT
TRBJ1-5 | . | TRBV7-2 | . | CASSYRQPNQPQHF | TGTGCCAGCAGCTATCGACAGCCAAATCAGCCCCAGCATTTT
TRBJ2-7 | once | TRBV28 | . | CASSTPGQPWVRQYF | TGTGCCAGCAGCACCCCGGGACAACCTTGGGTAAGGCAGTACTTC
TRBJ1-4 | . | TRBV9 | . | CASSVGSPGRANEKLFF | TGTGCCAGCAGCGTAGGCAGCCCGGGTCGGGCTAATGAAAAACTGTTTTTT
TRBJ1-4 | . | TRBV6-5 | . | CASSYSSGEVSEKLFF | TGTGCCAGCAGTTACAGCTCCGGGGAAGTCAGTGAAAAACTGTTTTTT
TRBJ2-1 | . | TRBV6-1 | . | CASSGPGEGEQFF | TGTGCCAGCAGTGGTCCAGGGGAGGGGGAGCAGTTCTTC
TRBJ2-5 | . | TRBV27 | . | CASALRGGETQYF | TGTGCCAGCGCCCTGCGGGGAGGAGAGACCCAGTACTTC
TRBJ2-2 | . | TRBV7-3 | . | CASSYLNTGELFF | TGTGCCAGCAGTTACCTAAACACCGGGGAGCTGTTTTTT